This TCR beta chain originates from a study of T cell changes during pregnancy in multiple sclerosis. This clone has just one count. Trimming took 3 bases from V and 6 from J, leaving 14 bases between them. CDR3 length equals 14 residues. Germline CDR1 and CDR2: SGHNT and YYREEE (reference sequence). Libraries were prepared by immunoSEQ multiplex PCR; TCRdb keeps only in-frame clonotypes and omits some of them. The sample consists of around 35,000 clones, 90% of them appearing once. J is TRBJ2-3 and V is TRBV5-4; TRBD2 might be the D (6 bases). The sample consisted of CD4+ T cells from peripheral blood mononuclear cells, taken in the second trimester of pregnancy. The receptor's source is a female donor with multiple sclerosis, enrolled in a pregnancy study. The CDR3 DNA reads TGTGCCAGCAGCTCGACTAGTGCCGAGGATACGCAGTATTTT. It specifies CASSSTSAEDTQYF.